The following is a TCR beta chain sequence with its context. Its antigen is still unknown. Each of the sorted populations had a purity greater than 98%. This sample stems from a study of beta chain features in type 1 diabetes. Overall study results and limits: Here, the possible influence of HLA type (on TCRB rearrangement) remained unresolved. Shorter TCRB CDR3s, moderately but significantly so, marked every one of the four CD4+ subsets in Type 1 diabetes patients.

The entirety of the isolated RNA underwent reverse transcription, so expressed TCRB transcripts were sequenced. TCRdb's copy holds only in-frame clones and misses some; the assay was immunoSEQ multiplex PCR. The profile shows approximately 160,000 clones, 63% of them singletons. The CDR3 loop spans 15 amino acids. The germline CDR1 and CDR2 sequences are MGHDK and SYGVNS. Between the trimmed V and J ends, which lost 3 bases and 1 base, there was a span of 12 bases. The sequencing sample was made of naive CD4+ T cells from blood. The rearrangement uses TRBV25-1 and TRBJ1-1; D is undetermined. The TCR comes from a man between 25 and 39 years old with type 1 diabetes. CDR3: CASSDTGRTNTEAFF. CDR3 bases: TGTGCCAGCAGTGATACGGGCAGAACGAACACTGAAGCTTTCTTT.